A selection of T cell receptor beta chains follows, all from one sample in a study of blood T cells in healthy people across ages. MiXCR, applied by TCRdb to the 5' RACE reads, yields one record per CDR3 protein. The sample contains around 1,900,000 distinct CDR3 sequences, about 39% of which appear only once. The sample was blood. The receptors were sampled from a human donor in good health. The CDR3 runs from the conserved cysteine through the conserved F or W. The D gene is left open where the match is weak. Where a row states a size, it is once, few, many or the class of an expanded clone; other rows omit it.

d_call: TRBD2; j_call: TRBJ2-5; clone_size: .; v_call: TRBV10-2; cdr3_aa: CASSWTSGVETQYF; cdr3_nt: TGCGCCAGCAGTTGGACTAGCGGGGTCGAGACCCAGTACTTC
d_call: .; j_call: TRBJ2-5; clone_size: .; v_call: TRBV25-1; cdr3_aa: CASSDGGRAVQETQYF; cdr3_nt: TGTGCCAGCAGTGATGGGGGCAGGGCCGTCCAAGAGACCCAGTACTTC
d_call: .; j_call: TRBJ2-7; clone_size: .; v_call: TRBV11-2; cdr3_aa: CASSEIRGRGEQYF; cdr3_nt: TGTGCCAGCAGCGAGATCAGGGGAAGGGGCGAGCAGTACTTC
d_call: .; j_call: TRBJ2-5; clone_size: .; v_call: TRBV3-1; cdr3_aa: CASSRRDSHSETQYF; cdr3_nt: TGTGCCAGCAGCCGGCGGGACTCCCACTCAGAGACCCAGTACTTC
d_call: .; j_call: TRBJ2-7; clone_size: few; v_call: TRBV27; cdr3_aa: CASSSLLQSYEQYF; cdr3_nt: TGTGCCAGCAGTTCCCTCCTTCAATCCTACGAGCAGTACTTC
d_call: .; j_call: TRBJ2-7; clone_size: .; v_call: TRBV7-9; cdr3_aa: CASGNPHEQYF; cdr3_nt: TGTGCCAGCGGCAATCCCCACGAGCAGTACTTC
d_call: .; j_call: TRBJ1-4; clone_size: .; v_call: TRBV7-9; cdr3_aa: CASSGSEKLFF; cdr3_nt: TGTGCCAGCAGCGGGTCTGAAAAACTGTTTTTT
d_call: .; j_call: TRBJ2-7; clone_size: .; v_call: TRBV29-1; cdr3_aa: CSVENGDSYEQYF; cdr3_nt: TGCAGCGTTGAGAACGGAGACTCCTACGAGCAGTACTTC
d_call: .; j_call: TRBJ1-2; clone_size: few; v_call: TRBV12-3/TRBV12-4; cdr3_aa: CASSLGVLRGYTF; cdr3_nt: TGTGCCAGCAGCCTCGGTGTGCTCAGGGGCTACACCTTC
d_call: .; j_call: TRBJ2-1; clone_size: .; v_call: TRBV3-1; cdr3_aa: CASSHEANYNEQFF; cdr3_nt: TGTGCCAGCAGCCACGAGGCTAACTACAATGAGCAGTTCTTC
d_call: .; j_call: TRBJ2-1; clone_size: .; v_call: TRBV7-2; cdr3_aa: CASSFRPIGGLREQFF; cdr3_nt: TGTGCCAGCAGCTTCCGACCCATCGGAGGACTCAGAGAGCAGTTCTTC
d_call: .; j_call: TRBJ1-5; clone_size: few; v_call: TRBV20-1; cdr3_aa: CSASPAFTYSNQPQHF; cdr3_nt: TGCAGTGCTAGCCCGGCGTTCACCTATAGCAATCAGCCCCAGCATTTT
d_call: .; j_call: TRBJ2-1; clone_size: .; v_call: TRBV6-5; cdr3_aa: CASSPGILPQETQFF; cdr3_nt: TGTGCCAGCAGCCCGGGGATCCTTCCCCAAGAGACCCAGTTCTTC
d_call: .; j_call: TRBJ1-1; clone_size: .; v_call: TRBV29-1; cdr3_aa: CSTEGILNTEAFF; cdr3_nt: TGCAGCACCGAGGGTATTCTGAACACTGAAGCTTTCTTT
d_call: .; j_call: TRBJ1-1; clone_size: .; v_call: TRBV7-2; cdr3_aa: CASSPVMGHLNTEAFF; cdr3_nt: TGTGCCAGCAGCCCTGTAATGGGACATTTGAACACTGAAGCTTTCTTT
d_call: TRBD2; j_call: TRBJ2-5; clone_size: .; v_call: TRBV10-3; cdr3_aa: CAISEKRGGPETQYF; cdr3_nt: TGTGCCATCAGTGAGAAGCGGGGGGGCCCGGAGACCCAGTACTTC
d_call: TRBD2; j_call: TRBJ2-5; clone_size: few; v_call: TRBV10-3; cdr3_aa: CAISPRGAIPAETQYF; cdr3_nt: TGTGCCATCAGTCCGCGGGGGGCTATCCCTGCGGAGACCCAGTACTTC
d_call: TRBD1; j_call: TRBJ1-2; clone_size: .; v_call: TRBV10-3; cdr3_aa: CAISESPGTALYGYTF; cdr3_nt: TGTGCCATCAGTGAATCCCCCGGGACAGCACTTTATGGCTACACCTTC
d_call: .; j_call: TRBJ2-5; clone_size: .; v_call: TRBV7-9; cdr3_aa: CASSFFQGETQYF; cdr3_nt: TGTGCCAGCAGCTTCTTCCAGGGAGAGACCCAGTACTTC
d_call: .; j_call: TRBJ2-2; clone_size: .; v_call: TRBV5-5; cdr3_aa: CASSSGLGFTGELFF; cdr3_nt: TGTGCCAGCAGCTCGGGCCTGGGGTTCACCGGGGAGCTGTTTTTT
d_call: .; j_call: TRBJ2-3; clone_size: .; v_call: TRBV12-3/TRBV12-4; cdr3_aa: CASSYPGSNADAQYF; cdr3_nt: TGTGCCAGCAGCTACCCAGGATCGAACGCAGATGCGCAGTATTTT
d_call: .; j_call: TRBJ1-2; clone_size: .; v_call: TRBV7-2; cdr3_aa: CASSLVLGAAYGYTF; cdr3_nt: TGTGCCAGCAGCTTAGTTCTAGGGGCAGCCTATGGCTACACCTTC
d_call: TRBD2; j_call: TRBJ2-5; clone_size: .; v_call: TRBV20-1; cdr3_aa: CSARDGGGAGQTQYF; cdr3_nt: TGCAGTGCTAGAGATGGCGGGGGGGCCGGTCAGACCCAGTACTTC
d_call: .; j_call: TRBJ2-5; clone_size: .; v_call: TRBV7-9; cdr3_aa: CASSSGKAQETQYF; cdr3_nt: TGTGCCAGCAGCTCGGGTAAAGCTCAAGAGACCCAGTACTTC
d_call: TRBD2; j_call: TRBJ2-3; clone_size: few; v_call: TRBV4-2; cdr3_aa: CASSHGTSEKDTQYF; cdr3_nt: TGTGCCAGCAGCCACGGGACTAGCGAGAAAGATACGCAGTATTTT
d_call: TRBD2; j_call: TRBJ2-3; clone_size: .; v_call: TRBV29-1; cdr3_aa: CSVAGLAGGWADTQYF; cdr3_nt: TGCAGCGTTGCGGGACTAGCGGGGGGTTGGGCAGATACGCAGTATTTT
d_call: TRBD2; j_call: TRBJ2-7; clone_size: few; v_call: TRBV7-9; cdr3_aa: CASSPGSSGDEQYF; cdr3_nt: TGTGCCAGCAGCCCAGGGTCTAGCGGGGACGAGCAGTACTTC
d_call: .; j_call: TRBJ1-4; clone_size: few; v_call: TRBV7-2; cdr3_aa: CASSLAGGGEKLFF; cdr3_nt: TGTGCCAGCAGCTTAGCGGGCGGCGGGGAAAAACTGTTTTTT
d_call: TRBD2; j_call: TRBJ2-3; clone_size: .; v_call: TRBV5-1; cdr3_aa: CASSRTGLAEMTRLVDTQYF; cdr3_nt: TGCGCCAGCAGCAGAACTGGACTAGCGGAGATGACCCGTCTTGTAGATACGCAGTATTTT